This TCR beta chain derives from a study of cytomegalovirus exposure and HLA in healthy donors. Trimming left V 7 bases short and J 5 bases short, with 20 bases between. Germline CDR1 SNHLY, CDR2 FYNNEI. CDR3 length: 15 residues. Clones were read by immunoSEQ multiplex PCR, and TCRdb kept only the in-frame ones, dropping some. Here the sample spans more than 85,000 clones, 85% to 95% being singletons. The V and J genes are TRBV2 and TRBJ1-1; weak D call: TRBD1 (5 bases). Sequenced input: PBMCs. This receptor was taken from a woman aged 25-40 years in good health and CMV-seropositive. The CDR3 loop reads CASIQLEGGGTEAFF. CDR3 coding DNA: TGTGCCAGCATACAGCTCGAAGGTGGGGGGACTGAAGCTTTCTTT.